This T cell receptor (beta chain) emerged from a study of blood T cell repertoires in COVID-19. On the study more broadly: The United States, Italy and Spain supplied acute and convalescent COVID-19 samples. In each case, the material was cDNA or gDNA derived from T cells, B-cell-depleted T cells, or PBMCs.

Authors' processing steps: Estimated nucleated cell counts came from reference gene primer amplification. Assay: immunoSEQ multiplex PCR; the TCRdb copy retains only in-frame clones and omits some. The DNA was the basis for D and trimming; V, J and clone size are from that table. This table has around 450,000 clones, more than 85% appearing once. V lost 0 bases, J lost 5 bases, and 15 bases stayed unmatched. The CDR3 covers 18 residues. Germline lookup yields CDR1 SGHDN and CDR2 FVKESK. The chain couples TRBV14 to TRBJ1-1, with 7 bases lining up with TRBD1. Input material: peripheral blood. The clonotype originates from a woman aged 25 to 45 with acute or convalescent COVID-19. The CDR3 loop is CASSQDYGPTGIWTEAFF. DNA of the CDR3: TGTGCCAGCAGCCAAGATTATGGCCCGACAGGGATATGGACTGAAGCTTTCTTT.